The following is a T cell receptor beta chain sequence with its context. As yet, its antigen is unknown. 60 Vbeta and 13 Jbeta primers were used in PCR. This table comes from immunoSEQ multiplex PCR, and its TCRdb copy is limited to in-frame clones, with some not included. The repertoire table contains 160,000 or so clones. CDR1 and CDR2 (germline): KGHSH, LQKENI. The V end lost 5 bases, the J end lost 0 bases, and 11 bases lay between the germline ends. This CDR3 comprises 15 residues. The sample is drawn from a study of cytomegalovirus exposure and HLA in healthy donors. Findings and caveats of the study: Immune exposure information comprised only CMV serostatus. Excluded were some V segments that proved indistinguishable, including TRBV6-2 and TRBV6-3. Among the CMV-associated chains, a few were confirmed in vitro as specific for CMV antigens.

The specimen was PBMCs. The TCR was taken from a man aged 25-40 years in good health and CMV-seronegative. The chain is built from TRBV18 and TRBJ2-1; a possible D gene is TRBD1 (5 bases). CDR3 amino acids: CASSGASSSYNEQFF. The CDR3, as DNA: TGTGCCAGCTCAGGGGCTTCAAGCTCCTACAATGAGCAGTTCTTC.